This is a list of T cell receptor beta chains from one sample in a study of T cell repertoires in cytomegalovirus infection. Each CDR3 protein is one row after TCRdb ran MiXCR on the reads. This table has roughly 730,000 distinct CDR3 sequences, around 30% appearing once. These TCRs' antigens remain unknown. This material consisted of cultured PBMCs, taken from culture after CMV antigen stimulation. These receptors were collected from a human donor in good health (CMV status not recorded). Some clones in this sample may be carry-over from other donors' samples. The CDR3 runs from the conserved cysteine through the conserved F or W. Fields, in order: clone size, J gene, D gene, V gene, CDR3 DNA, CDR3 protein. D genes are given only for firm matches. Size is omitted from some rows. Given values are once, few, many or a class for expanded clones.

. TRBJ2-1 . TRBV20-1 TGCAGTGCTAGTGGGGGAGCTCCTCCATACAATGAGCAGTTCTTC CSASGGAPPYNEQFF
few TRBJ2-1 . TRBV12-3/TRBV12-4 TGTGCCAGCAACGGGGGCGGGAGATTCTATGAGCAGTTCTTC CASNGGGRFYEQFF
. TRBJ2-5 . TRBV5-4 TGTGCCAGCAGCTTGGGCACAGGAAGGCAAGAGACCCAGTACTTC CASSLGTGRQETQYF
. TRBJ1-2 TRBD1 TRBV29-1 TGCAGCGTTGAAGGCGGCAGGGGGTATGGCTACACCTTC CSVEGGRGYGYTF
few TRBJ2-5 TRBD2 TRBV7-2 TGTGCCAGCAGGGTGACTAGCGGGCGTCAAGAGACCCAGTACTTC CASRVTSGRQETQYF
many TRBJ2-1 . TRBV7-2 TGTGCCAGCAGCTCCCTACCGGGACACCTCTACAATGAGCAGTTCTTC CASSSLPGHLYNEQFF
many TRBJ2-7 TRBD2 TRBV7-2 TGTGCCAGCAGCTTAGTAGCGGGCACGGCCCACGAGCAGTACTTC CASSLVAGTAHEQYF
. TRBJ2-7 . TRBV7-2 TGTGCCAGCAGCTTAGGTTACAGGCTTAGCTCCTACGAGCAGTACTTC CASSLGYRLSSYEQYF
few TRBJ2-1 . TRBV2 TGTGCCAGCAGTGAAGTAGGCCCCTCCTACAATGAGCAGTTCTTC CASSEVGPSYNEQFF
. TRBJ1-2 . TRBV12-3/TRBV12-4 TGTGCCAGCAGTTTTTACAGGGTTGCGGGCTACACCTTC CASSFYRVAGYTF
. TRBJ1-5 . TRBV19 TGTGCCAGTACCCCTGGGAGCAATCAGCCCCAGCATTTT CASTPGSNQPQHF
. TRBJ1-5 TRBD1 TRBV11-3 TGTGCCAGCACCAACCCCCCAGGACAGGGAGGTCAGCCCCAGCATTTT CASTNPPGQGGQPQHF
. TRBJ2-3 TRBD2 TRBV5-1 TGCGCCAGCAGCCCCCCCTTAGCGGGCAGCACAGATACGCAGTATTTT CASSPPLAGSTDTQYF
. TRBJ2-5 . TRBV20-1 TGCAGTGCTTTTACAGGGATAGAGACCCAGTACTTC CSAFTGIETQYF
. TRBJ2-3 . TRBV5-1 TGCGCCAGCAGCTCAACTGCGGGGGCTACAGATACGCAGTATTTT CASSSTAGATDTQYF
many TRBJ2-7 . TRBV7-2 TGTGCCAGCAGCCGGGGGCGCCCCTACGAGCAGTACTTC CASSRGRPYEQYF
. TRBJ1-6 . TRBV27 TGTGCCAGCAGTTCCGGGCCCCGGGGGAATTCACCCCTCCACTTT CASSSGPRGNSPLHF
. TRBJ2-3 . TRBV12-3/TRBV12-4 TGTGCCAGCAGCCCAGGGCGGACACCGTATACTAGCACAGATACGCAGTATTTT CASSPGRTPYTSTDTQYF
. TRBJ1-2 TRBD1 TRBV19 TGTGCCAGTAGTCCGGGACAGGGGGCCCTCTATGGCTACACCTTC CASSPGQGALYGYTF
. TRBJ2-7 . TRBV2 TGTGCCTGCAGTGCTTACCAGGGGTACGAGCAGTACTTC CACSAYQGYEQYF
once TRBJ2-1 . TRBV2 TGTGCCAGCCGCGCTGGCGGGGGCCCCTACAATGAGCAGTTCTTC CASRAGGGPYNEQFF
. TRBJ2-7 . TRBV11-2 TGTGCCAGCAGCTTCACCGTTCAGAGGGGGAGCGAGCAGTACTTC CASSFTVQRGSEQYF
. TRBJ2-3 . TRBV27 TGTGCCAGCCGGGACTCGTACACAGATACGCAGTATTTT CASRDSYTDTQYF
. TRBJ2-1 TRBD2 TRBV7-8 TGTGCCAGCAGCTCCGGACTAGCGGGAGTTGGTGAGCAGTTCTTC CASSSGLAGVGEQFF
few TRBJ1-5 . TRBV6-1 TGTGCCAGCAGTACAGATAGCAATCAGCCCCAGCATTTT CASSTDSNQPQHF
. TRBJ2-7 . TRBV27 TGTGCCAGCAGGCCCGGAACTAGGATCTACGAGCAGTACTTC CASRPGTRIYEQYF
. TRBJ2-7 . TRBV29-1 TGCAGCGCCATGAAAGACAGAACCTGGTACTTC CSAMKDRTWYF